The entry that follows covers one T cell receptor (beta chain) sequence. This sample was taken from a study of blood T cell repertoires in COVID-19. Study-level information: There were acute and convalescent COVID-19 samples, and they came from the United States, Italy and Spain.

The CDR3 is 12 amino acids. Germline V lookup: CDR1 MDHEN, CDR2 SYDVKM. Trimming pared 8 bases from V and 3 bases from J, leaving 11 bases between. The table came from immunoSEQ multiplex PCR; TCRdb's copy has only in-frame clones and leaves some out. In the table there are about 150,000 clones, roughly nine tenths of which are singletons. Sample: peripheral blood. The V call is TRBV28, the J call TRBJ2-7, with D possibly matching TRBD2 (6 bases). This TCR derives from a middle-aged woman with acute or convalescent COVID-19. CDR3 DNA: TGTGCCAGCCGGATAGCGGACTACGAGCAGTACTTC. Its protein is CASRIADYEQYF. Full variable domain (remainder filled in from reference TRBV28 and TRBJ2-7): DVKVTQSSRYLVKRTGEKVFLECVQDMDHENMFWYRQDPGLGLRLIYFSYDVKMKEKGDIPEGYSVSREKKERFSLILESASTNQTSMYLCASRIADYEQYFGPGTRLTVT.